The 27 T cell receptor beta chains below come from one sample, sequenced in a study of glioma-infiltrating T cells after dendritic cell vaccination. Only in-frame clones appear in the TCRdb table, and some are missing; sequencing was by immunoSEQ multiplex PCR. Of about 63,000 clones detected, approximately 81% appear once; the ten largest clones hold approximately 8.9%. Time point defined: after dendritic cell vaccination, including at tumor progression/relapse. Here the sequenced sample was blood, taken after dendritic cell vaccination. Receptors originate from a human donor with glioblastoma.

The rearrangement joins TRBV2 to TRBJ2-5, with TRBD2 identical over 9 bases. With V trimmed by 1 base and J by 5 bases, 2 bases remained unmatched. Germline CDR1 is SNHLY and CDR2 is FYNNEI. The CDR3 spans 14 residues. The CDR3 sequence: CASSEDAGGETQYF. The CDR3 DNA sequence: TGTGCCAGCAGTGAAGATGCGGGAGGGGAGACCCAGTACTTC.

CDR3 bases: TGCAGCGTTGAAGGGTGGGGCGGGGGGCCAGATACGCAGTATTTT. Protein sequence: CSVEGWGGGPDTQYF. The chain couples TRBV29-1 to TRBJ2-3, with TRBD2 matching 8 bases. Germline loops: CDR1 SQVTM, CDR2 ANQGSEA. With 1 base clipped from V and 4 bases from J, the junction kept 7 bases outside the gene matches. The CDR3 is 15 residues long.

J is TRBJ2-7 and V is TRBV7-2; D perhaps matches TRBD1 (6 bases). Germline-derived CDR1 and CDR2 are SGHTA and FQGNSA. The V end was cut by 1 base, the J end by 2 bases, with 12 bases between. The CDR3 runs 15 residues. CDR3 sequence reads: CASSLGAGEPYEQYF. Written as DNA, the CDR3 is TGTGCCAGCAGCTTAGGGGCAGGGGAGCCCTACGAGCAGTACTTC.

V and J are TRBV6-1 and TRBJ1-1, with a weak D call TRBD1 (6 bases). Germline values: CDR1 MNHNS, CDR2 SASEGT. Trimming stripped 9 bases from V and 11 bases from J, with 16 bases between. The CDR3 spans 11 residues. CDR3 sequence (DNA): TGTGCCAGTACAGGGTCTCTAGAGGCTTTCTTT. Its protein is CASTGSLEAFF.

The gene calls are TRBV7-2 and TRBJ2-3; TRBD2 is a possible D gene (6 bases). Germline V CDR1 and CDR2: SGHTA, FQGNSA. With 1 base removed from V and 1 base from J, the gap between germline ends came to 12 bases. The CDR3 runs 16 residues. CDR3 residues: CASSLGAGGGTDTQYF. The CDR3 DNA follows: TGTGCCAGCAGCTTAGGGGCTGGCGGGGGCACAGATACGCAGTATTTT. Full variable domain (outside the CDR3, taken from reference TRBV7-2 and TRBJ2-3): GAGVSQSPSNKVTEKGKDVELRCDPISGHTALYWYRQSLGQGLEFLIYFQGNSAPDKSGLPSDRFSAERTGGSVSTLTIQRTQQEDSAVYLCASSLGAGGGTDTQYFGPGTRLTVL.

The chain uses TRBV27 and TRBJ2-3, with D possibly being TRBD2 (6 bases). Trimming took off 2 bases at V and 3 bases at J, with 12 bases between the two ends. The CDR3 runs 15 residues. Per the germline V gene, CDR1 is MNHEY and CDR2 is SMNVEV (reference sequence). CDR3 amino acids: CASSLGLARTDTQYF. The CDR3 DNA is TGTGCCAGCAGTTTAGGGCTAGCGCGTACAGATACGCAGTATTTT.

The chain combines TRBV7-2 with TRBJ1-2; 10 nucleotides agree with TRBD1. With 5 bases clipped from V and 4 bases from J, the junction kept 7 bases outside the gene matches. There are 15 residues in the CDR3. Germline lookup yields CDR1 SGHTA and CDR2 FQGNSA. CDR3: CASSARDRGGYGYTF. The CDR3 nucleotides are TGTGCCAGCAGCGCCCGGGACAGGGGAGGCTATGGCTACACCTTC.

The gene calls are TRBV5-6 and TRBJ1-6; D is unclear. The germline V gene encodes CDR1 SGHDT and CDR2 YYEEEE. This CDR3 has 16 amino acids. V lost 4 bases and J 0 bases, leaving 11 bases between the germline ends. The CDR3 DNA reads TGTGCCAGCAGCCCCCGGGGTATCTCCTATAATTCACCCCTCCACTTT. This gives the protein CASSPRGISYNSPLHF. The whole variable domain, filled in from reference TRBV5-6 and TRBJ1-6, reads DAGVTQSPTHLIKTRGQQVTLRCSPKSGHDTVSWYQQALGQGPQFIFQYYEEEERQRGNFPDRFSGHQFPNYSSELNVNALLLGDSALYLCASSPRGISYNSPLHFGNGTRLTVT.

The genes are TRBV5-4 and TRBJ2-3; 9 bases are shared with TRBD1. Germline V CDR1 and CDR2: SGHNT, YYREEE (reference sequence). The CDR3 spans 14 residues. The junction had 2 bases not matched to a gene; V was cut back by 0 bases and J by 6 bases. CDR3: CASSLDRGLDTQYF. CDR3 nucleotides: TGTGCCAGCAGCTTGGACAGGGGGCTGGATACGCAGTATTTT.

This rearrangement joins TRBV5-1 to TRBJ2-3; no clear D. V lost 0 bases and J 4 bases, leaving 9 bases between the germline ends. CDR1 SGHRS and CDR2 YFSETQ come from the germline V gene. CDR3 size: 14 residues. CDR3 sequence: CASSLAQRADTQYF. CDR3 DNA: TGCGCCAGCAGCTTGGCCCAGCGAGCAGATACGCAGTATTTT.

The chain combines TRBV2 with TRBJ2-3, with 14 bases matching TRBD2. This CDR3 spans 17 amino acids. The V gene end was trimmed by 2 bases and the J gene end by 6 bases; junction bases not matched to a gene: 7. CDR1 and CDR2 from the germline V gene are SNHLY and FYNNEI. The DNA for the CDR3 is TGTGCCAGCAGTGAAATTCTGGGACTAGCGGGGGAGGATACGCAGTATTTT. Amino acids: CASSEILGLAGEDTQYF.

This clone was recorded a few times. The V gene is TRBV6-5, the J gene TRBJ2-3; 9 nucleotides align to TRBD1. The CDR3 spans 15 residues. V dropped 6 bases and J dropped 1; count of bases not matched to a gene: 5. The germline V gene encodes CDR1 MNHEY and CDR2 SVGAGI. CDR3 coding DNA: TGTGCCAGCAGCTCGGGACAGGGCGGCACAGATACGCAGTATTTT. Translated, it gives CASSSGQGGTDTQYF.

V gene TRBV20-1 combines with J gene TRBJ1-2; no clear D. V dropped 4 bases and J dropped 6 bases, with 6 bases sitting between them. The germline CDR1 and CDR2 sequences are DFQATT and SNEGSKA (reference sequence). CDR3 length equals 10 residues. CDR3 bases: TGCAGTGCTAATGGAGATGGCTACACCTTC. Amino acids: CSANGDGYTF.

This clone was picked up one time. This chain uses TRBV5-1 with TRBJ2-7; D might be TRBD1 (5 bases). V lost 1 base, J lost 6 bases, and 17 bases lay in between. This CDR3 is 15 amino acids long. The V gene's germline CDR1 is SGHRS and CDR2 YFSETQ. CDR3 protein: CASSLQTELMGEQYF. The CDR3 nucleotides read TGCGCCAGCAGCTTGCAGACAGAGCTTATGGGCGAGCAGTACTTC. Full variable domain (outside the CDR3, taken from reference TRBV5-1 and TRBJ2-7): KAGVTQTPRYLIKTRGQQVTLSCSPISGHRSVSWYQQTPGQGLQFLFEYFSETQRNKGNFPGRFSGRQFSNSRSEMNVSTLELGDSALYLCASSLQTELMGEQYFGPGTRLTVT.

As DNA, the CDR3 is TGTGCCAGCAGCTTCGGCGGTGCGGGCGGCTACACCTTC. Encoded protein: CASSFGGAGGYTF. The chain uses TRBV5-6 and TRBJ1-2; no definite D call. Looked up from germline, CDR1 is SGHDT and CDR2 is YYEEEE. CDR3 length: 13 residues. Trimming removed 2 bases from V and 8 bases from J, with 13 bases in between.

This clone has a single count. The chain uses TRBV2 and TRBJ2-3, with 8 bases lining up with TRBD1. This CDR3 comprises 13 residues. V lost 7 bases, J lost 7 bases, and 7 bases stayed unmatched. Germline V CDR1 and CDR2: SNHLY, FYNNEI. The CDR3 nucleotides are TGTGCCAGCACCGGACAGGGTCTATATACGCAGTATTTT. Amino acids: CASTGQGLYTQYF.

The chain uses TRBV28 and TRBJ2-7, with 9 bases identical to TRBD2. The CDR3 has 17 amino acids. V gave up 3 bases and J gave up 3 bases; unmatched junction bases: 12. Germline loops: CDR1 MDHEN, CDR2 SYDVKM. The CDR3 DNA reads TGTGCCAGCAGTTTCCGCTCCGTAGCGGGGGCCAACTACGAGCAGTACTTC. Amino acid sequence: CASSFRSVAGANYEQYF.

J is TRBJ2-3 and V is TRBV7-6, with D maybe TRBD1 (6 bases). V was shortened by 0 bases and J by 2 bases, with 18 bases between the two germline ends. From germline, CDR1 is SGHVS and CDR2 FNYEAQ. CDR3 size: 18 residues. The CDR3 DNA sequence: TGTGCCAGCAGCTTAGCGGCCGGGACAAGGACTTTCACAGATACGCAGTATTTT. Its protein is CASSLAAGTRTFTDTQYF.

The V gene is TRBV4-2, the J gene TRBJ1-4, with 9 nucleotides matching TRBD1. CDR1 and CDR2 (germline): LGHNA, YNFKEQ. V trimming: 3 bases; J trimming: 0 bases; junction bases outside the gene matches: 2. CDR3 size: 16 residues. CDR3 sequence: CASSQGQGTTNEKLFF. The CDR3 nucleotides read TGTGCCAGCAGCCAGGGACAGGGCACAACTAATGAAAAACTGTTTTTT.

The genes are TRBV27 and TRBJ2-7; D possibly corresponds to TRBD1 (6 bases). V was shortened by 4 bases and J by 0 bases, with 7 bases between the two germline ends. The germline CDR1 and CDR2 sequences are MNHEY and SMNVEV (reference sequence). This CDR3 is built from 13 residues. As DNA, the CDR3 is TGTGCCAGCAGTTACAGGGACTCCTACGAGCAGTACTTC. Translated, it gives CASSYRDSYEQYF.

This clone was counted only a few times. The V call is TRBV19, the J call TRBJ2-5; 9 bases match TRBD1. The CDR3 is 16 amino acids. Losses at the gene ends were 0 bases for V and 4 bases for J; bases not matched to a gene: 6. Germline CDR1 reads LNHDA; CDR2 reads SQIVND (reference sequence). This chain's CDR3 is CASSIELQGAGETQYF. The DNA of the CDR3 is TGTGCCAGTAGTATAGAGCTACAGGGGGCCGGAGAGACCCAGTACTTC. The entire variable domain, with the rest obtained from reference TRBV19 and TRBJ2-5, is as follows: DGGITQSPKYLFRKEGQNVTLSCEQNLNHDAMYWYRQDPGQGLRLIYYSQIVNDFQKGDIAEGYSVSREKKESFPLTVTSAQKNPTAFYLCASSIELQGAGETQYFGPGTRLLVL.

V gene TRBV4-1 combines with J gene TRBJ2-5; D is possibly TRBD2 (6 bases). The CDR3 consists of 14 residues. V dropped 4 bases and J dropped 4 bases, with 13 bases sitting between them. CDR1 MGHRA and CDR2 YSYEKL come from the germline V gene. The CDR3 reads CASSLRGGGETQYF. In DNA form, the CDR3 reads TGCGCCAGCAGCCTTCGGGGAGGAGGAGAGACCCAGTACTTC.

The V call is TRBV6-6, the J call TRBJ2-1, with 10 nucleotides matching TRBD1. Trimming removed 4 bases from V and 4 bases from J; junction bases left unmatched: 7. In germline, CDR1 is MNHNY, CDR2 SVGAGI (reference sequence). This CDR3 contains 16 residues. CDR3 residues: CASSLTRDRGYNEQFF. DNA for the CDR3: TGTGCCAGCAGTTTAACCCGGGACAGGGGATACAATGAGCAGTTCTTC.

V and J are TRBV6-5 and TRBJ2-7, with D tentatively TRBD1 (5 bases). Trimming pared 2 bases from V and 4 bases from J, leaving 12 bases between. In germline, CDR1 is MNHEY, CDR2 SVGAGI. The CDR3 length is 14 residues. CDR3 nucleotide sequence: TGTGCCAGCAGTTACGGTGGGGCAGGGTACGAGCAGTACTTC. This encodes CASSYGGAGYEQYF.

The rearrangement links TRBV6-5 to TRBJ1-1; D not certain. CDR3 length: 14 amino acids. Between the trimmed V and J ends, which lost 0 bases and 2 bases, there was a span of 7 bases. CDR1 and CDR2 from the germline V gene are MNHEY and SVGAGI. CDR3 sequence: CASSYSSVNTEAFF. DNA of the CDR3: TGTGCCAGCAGTTACTCGTCGGTTAACACTGAAGCTTTCTTT.

The gene calls are TRBV7-6 and TRBJ2-3, with 9 bases that match TRBD2. In germline, CDR1 is SGHVS, CDR2 FNYEAQ. Trimming took 4 bases from V and 5 from J; bases not matched to a gene: 13. The CDR3 runs 17 residues. For the CDR3, the DNA is TGTGCCAGCAGCTCCCGGAGGGGGACTAGCTTTCGAGATACGCAGTATTTT. Its translation: CASSSRRGTSFRDTQYF.

The genes are TRBV7-8 and TRBJ1-2; TRBD1 agrees at 8 bases. Germline CDR1 and CDR2: SGHVS and FQNEAQ. The CDR3 loop spans 16 amino acids. V shed 4 bases, J shed 6 bases, and the junction held 13 bases outside the gene matches. The CDR3, as DNA: TGTGCCAGCAGCTCCTCCAGGGGGCCTACTCCTAATGGCTACACCTTC. The encoded protein is CASSSSRGPTPNGYTF.